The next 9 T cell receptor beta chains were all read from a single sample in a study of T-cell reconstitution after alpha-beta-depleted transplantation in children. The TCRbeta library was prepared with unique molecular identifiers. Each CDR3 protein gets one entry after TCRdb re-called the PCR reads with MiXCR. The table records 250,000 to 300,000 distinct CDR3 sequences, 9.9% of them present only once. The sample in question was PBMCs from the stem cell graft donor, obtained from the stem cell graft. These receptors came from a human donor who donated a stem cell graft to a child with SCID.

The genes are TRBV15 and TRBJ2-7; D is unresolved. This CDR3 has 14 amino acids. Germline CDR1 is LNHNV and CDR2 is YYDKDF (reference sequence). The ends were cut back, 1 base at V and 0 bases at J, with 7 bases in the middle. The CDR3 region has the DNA TGTGCCACCAGCAGAGGAACGAGCTCCTACGAGCAGTACTTC. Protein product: CATSRGTSSYEQYF.

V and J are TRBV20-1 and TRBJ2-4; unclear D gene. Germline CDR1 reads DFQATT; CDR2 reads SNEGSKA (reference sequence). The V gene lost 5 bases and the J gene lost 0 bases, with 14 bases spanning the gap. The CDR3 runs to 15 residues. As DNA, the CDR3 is TGCAGTGCTGAGACACCTATCCTAGCCAAAAACATTCAGTACTTC. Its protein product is CSAETPILAKNIQYF.

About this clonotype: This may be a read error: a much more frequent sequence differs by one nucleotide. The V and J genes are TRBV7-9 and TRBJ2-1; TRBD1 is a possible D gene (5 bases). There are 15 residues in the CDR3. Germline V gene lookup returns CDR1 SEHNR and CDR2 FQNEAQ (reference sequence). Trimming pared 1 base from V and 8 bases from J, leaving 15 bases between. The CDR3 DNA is TGTGCCAGCAGCTTAGAACAGGTGGCCTGGGATGAGCAGTTCTTC. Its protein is CASSLEQVAWDEQFF.

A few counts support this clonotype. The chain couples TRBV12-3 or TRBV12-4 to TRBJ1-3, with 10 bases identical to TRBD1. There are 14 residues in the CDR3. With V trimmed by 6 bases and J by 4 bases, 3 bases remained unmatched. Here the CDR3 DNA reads TGTGCCAGCAGGGGACAGGGGCGAGGAAACACCATATATTTT. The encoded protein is CASRGQGRGNTIYF.

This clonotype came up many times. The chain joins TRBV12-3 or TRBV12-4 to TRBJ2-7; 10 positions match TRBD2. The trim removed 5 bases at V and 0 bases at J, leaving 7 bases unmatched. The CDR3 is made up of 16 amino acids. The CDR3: CASSSNSGGNSYEQYF. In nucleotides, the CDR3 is TGTGCCAGCAGTAGCAATAGCGGGGGGAACTCCTACGAGCAGTACTTC.

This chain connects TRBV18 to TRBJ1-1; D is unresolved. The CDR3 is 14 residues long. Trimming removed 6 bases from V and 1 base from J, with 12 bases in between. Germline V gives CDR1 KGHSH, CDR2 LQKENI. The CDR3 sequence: CASSPKAGNTEAFF. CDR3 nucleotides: TGTGCCAGCTCTCCGAAGGCTGGGAACACTGAAGCTTTCTTT.

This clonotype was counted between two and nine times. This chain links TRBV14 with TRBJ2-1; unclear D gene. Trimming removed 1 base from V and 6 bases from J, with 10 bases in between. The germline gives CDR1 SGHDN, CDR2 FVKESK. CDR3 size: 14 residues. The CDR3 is CASSQAKGFNEQFF. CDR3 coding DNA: TGTGCCAGCAGCCAAGCAAAAGGTTTCAATGAGCAGTTCTTC.

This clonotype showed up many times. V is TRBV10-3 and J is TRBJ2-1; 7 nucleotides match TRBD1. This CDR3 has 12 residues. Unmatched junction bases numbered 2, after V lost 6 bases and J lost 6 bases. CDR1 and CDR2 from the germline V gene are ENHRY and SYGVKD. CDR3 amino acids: CAIRAGGNEQFF. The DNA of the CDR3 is TGTGCCATCAGAGCAGGGGGCAATGAGCAGTTCTTC.

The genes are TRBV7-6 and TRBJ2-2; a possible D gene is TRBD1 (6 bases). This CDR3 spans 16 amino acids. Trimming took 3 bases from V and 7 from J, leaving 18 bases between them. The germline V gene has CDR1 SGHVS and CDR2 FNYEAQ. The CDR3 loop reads CASSFQGIENGGELFF. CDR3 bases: TGTGCCAGCAGCTTCCAGGGGATCGAAAACGGCGGGGAGCTGTTTTTT.